This TCR beta chain was recovered during a study of cytomegalovirus exposure and HLA in healthy donors. The germline V gene has CDR1 SGDLS and CDR2 YYNGEE. This CDR3 contains 18 residues. The junction had 5 bases not matched to a gene; V was cut back by 0 bases and J by 1 base. TCRdb's copy holds only in-frame clones and misses some; the assay was immunoSEQ multiplex PCR. This sample carries about 60,000 clones, 90% to 97% of them seen once, and the ten largest clones take under 1.5%. Sequenced input: PBMCs. The sequence was collected from a woman aged 18-29 years in good health and CMV-seronegative. V usage is TRBV9 and J usage is TRBJ2-6; TRBD2 matches 9 bases. CDR3 protein: CASSVVGLAGSGANVLTF. The CDR3 nucleotides read TGTGCCAGCAGCGTAGTGGGGCTAGCGGGATCTGGGGCCAACGTCCTGACTTTC.